This passage covers 25 T cell receptor beta chains from one sample sequenced in a study of technical replicates of blood from a handful of donors. TCRdb keeps only in-frame clones here, not all; method: immunoSEQ multiplex PCR. The sample has about 78,000 clones, more than 85% seen once. The specimen sequenced was T cells isolated from PBMCs. Receptor source: a human donor in good health.

J is TRBJ1-2 and V is TRBV15, with unresolved D. Germline assignment: CDR1 LNHNV and CDR2 YYDKDF (reference sequence). V shed 8 bases and J shed 7 bases, with 23 bases lying between them. This CDR3 spans 15 amino acids. This chain's CDR3 is CATSQSRTPVGGYTF. CDR3 bases: TGTGCCACCTCCCAGAGTAGGACTCCCGTCGGTGGCTACACCTTC.

The chain links TRBV10-1 to TRBJ2-3; 7 bases fit TRBD1. CDR3 size: 16 residues. Germline values: CDR1 WNHNN, CDR2 SYGVQD (reference sequence). J was trimmed by 11 bases and V by 4 bases; bases with no gene match: 18. The CDR3 DNA sequence: TGCGCCAGCAGTGGGACCGGGACAGAGAATTTTATCATGCAGTATTTT. As protein: CASSGTGTENFIMQYF.

This chain connects TRBV6-5 to TRBJ2-7; D is possibly TRBD2 (6 bases). This CDR3 has 14 amino acids. Trimming stripped 4 bases from V and 0 bases from J, with 10 bases between. Germline V gives CDR1 MNHEY, CDR2 SVGAGI. The CDR3 loop reads CASSLRLVSYEQYF. The CDR3 DNA reads as TGTGCCAGCAGTTTAAGACTAGTCTCCTACGAGCAGTACTTC.

This clone was observed a single time. The V gene is TRBV29-1, the J gene TRBJ2-1; 15 bases align to TRBD2. Germline CDR1 reads SQVTM; CDR2 reads ANQGSEA. V shed 4 bases, J shed 2 bases, and the junction held 9 bases outside the gene matches. The CDR3 extends over 18 amino acids. CDR3 nucleotides: TGCAGCGTTGTCGGGACTAGCGGGAGGAGAATGACCTACAATGAGCAGTTCTTC. Its translation is CSVVGTSGRRMTYNEQFF.

J is TRBJ2-5 and V is TRBV5-1; 8 bases are a match to TRBD2. The J segment lost 2 bases and the V segment lost 2 bases, leaving 8 bases of the junction unmatched. The CDR3 spans 16 residues. The germline gives CDR1 SGHRS, CDR2 YFSETQ. The CDR3 sequence is CASSFGSGTRQETQYF. DNA of the CDR3: TGCGCCAGCAGCTTCGGTAGCGGGACTCGGCAAGAGACCCAGTACTTC.

This chain joins TRBV5-4 and TRBJ1-4, with TRBD1 matching 7 bases. This CDR3 contains 14 residues. Germline assignment: CDR1 SGHNT and CDR2 YYREEE (reference sequence). J gave up 7 bases and V 4 bases, and 7 bases lay outside the gene matches. The DNA for the CDR3 is TGTGCCAGCAGCCTGACAGGGAATAGTGAAAAACTGTTTTTT. This gives the protein CASSLTGNSEKLFF.

The chain couples TRBV6-4 to TRBJ1-5; 9 positions agree with TRBD1. V gave up 6 bases and J gave up 3 bases; unmatched junction bases: 6. Germline CDR1 reads MRHNA; CDR2 reads SNTAGT. The CDR3 has 15 amino acids. CDR3 coding DNA: TGTGCCAGCAGACAGGGGGCATCTCCCAATCAGCCCCAGCATTTT. This codes for CASRQGASPNQPQHF.

This clone was seen ten or more times. J is TRBJ2-3 and V is TRBV5-1; D uncertain. This CDR3 region has 16 residues. Trimming stripped 1 base from V and 4 bases from J, with 16 bases between. Germline V gene data show CDR1 as SGHRS and CDR2 as YFSETQ. The CDR3 DNA reads as TGCGCCAGCAGCTTGTCTGGTGGAGCTCTCCCAGATACGCAGTATTTT. Amino acids: CASSLSGGALPDTQYF.

The rearrangement joins TRBV19 to TRBJ1-2; tentatively, D is TRBD1 (6 bases). CDR3 size: 13 residues. Germline V gives CDR1 LNHDA, CDR2 SQIVND (reference sequence). V shed 9 bases and J shed 6 bases, with 17 bases lying between them. The CDR3 loop is CASWGGQGDGYTF. The CDR3 coding sequence is TGTGCCAGCTGGGGGGGGCAAGGGGATGGCTACACCTTC. Filled out from reference TRBV19 and TRBJ1-2, the complete variable domain reads DGGITQSPKYLFRKEGQNVTLSCEQNLNHDAMYWYRQDPGQGLRLIYYSQIVNDFQKGDIAEGYSVSREKKESFPLTVTSAQKNPTAFYLCASWGGQGDGYTFGSGTRLTVV.

This chain connects TRBV9 to TRBJ1-2; D not resolved. The CDR3 spans 13 residues. Looked up from germline, CDR1 is SGDLS and CDR2 is YYNGEE. Trimming removed 4 bases at V and 5 bases at J, with 12 bases between. In DNA, the CDR3 is TGTGCCAGCAGCCTATCTGGGCAGTATGGCTACACCTTC. It yields the protein CASSLSGQYGYTF.

The V gene is TRBV5-1, the J gene TRBJ2-7, with D tentatively TRBD2 (5 bases). Deletions cut 3 bases from V and 0 bases from J, with 10 bases between. The CDR3 totals 14 residues. CDR1 and CDR2 from the germline V gene are SGHRS and YFSETQ. The CDR3 DNA reads as TGCGCCAGCAGCTCCCAAGCGGACTCCTACGAGCAGTACTTC. This sequence encodes CASSSQADSYEQYF.

The gene calls are TRBV7-3 and TRBJ2-7, with 8 positions matching TRBD1. V gave up 5 bases and J gave up 4 bases; unmatched junction bases: 10. The CDR3 is 15 residues long. CDR1 and CDR2 (germline): SGHTA, FQGTGA. CDR3 protein: CASSPGQGWGYEQYF. The DNA for the CDR3 is TGTGCCAGCAGCCCCGGACAGGGTTGGGGGTACGAGCAGTACTTC.

V gene TRBV9 combines with J gene TRBJ2-1; TRBD1 agrees at 7 bases. Trimming took 1 base from V and 4 from J; bases not matched to a gene: 5. Germline V gene sequence: CDR1 SGDLS, CDR2 YYNGEE. The CDR3 covers 15 residues. The CDR3 spells CASSVTGVKYNEQFF. In DNA form, the CDR3 reads TGTGCCAGCAGCGTAACAGGGGTAAAGTACAATGAGCAGTTCTTC.

The chain is built from TRBV30 and TRBJ2-7; TRBD2 is a possible D gene (6 bases). The CDR3 is made up of 14 amino acids. In germline, CDR1 is GTSNPN, CDR2 SVGIG (reference sequence). Trimming cost V 4 bases and J 1 base, with 14 bases left between them. CDR3 in amino acids: CAWKEIADSYEQYF. CDR3 DNA: TGTGCCTGGAAGGAGATAGCGGATTCCTACGAGCAGTACTTC.

This clone has a handful of counts. The CDR3 DNA is TGCGCCAGCACTCAGACACCTGCAACTAATGAAAAACTGTTTTTT. It encodes CASTQTPATNEKLFF. The rearrangement links TRBV5-1 to TRBJ1-4; unclear D gene. The CDR3 is made up of 15 amino acids. Germline V gene sequence: CDR1 SGHRS, CDR2 YFSETQ. V lost 6 bases and J lost 0, with 12 bases in between. Complete variable domain (other parts from reference TRBV5-1 and TRBJ1-4): KAGVTQTPRYLIKTRGQQVTLSCSPISGHRSVSWYQQTPGQGLQFLFEYFSETQRNKGNFPGRFSGRQFSNSRSEMNVSTLELGDSALYLCASTQTPATNEKLFFGSGTQLSVL.

The V and J genes are TRBV4-3 and TRBJ2-2, with 7 bases fitting TRBD1. After removal of 0 bases from V and 7 bases from J, the junction contained 8 bases not matched to a gene. CDR3 length: 16 residues. Germline assignment: CDR1 LGHNA and CDR2 YSLEER. The chain's CDR3 is CASSQEGRGSGGELFF. CDR3 DNA sequence: TGCGCCAGCAGCCAAGAAGGCAGGGGGTCGGGCGGGGAGCTGTTTTTT.

The V gene is TRBV11-3, the J gene TRBJ2-3, with TRBD2 matching over 8 bases. The CDR3 has 13 amino acids. Germline CDR1 SGHNT, CDR2 YENEEA. Unmatched junction bases numbered 4, after V lost 5 bases and J lost 6 bases. The CDR3 DNA sequence: TGTGCCAGCAGCCGAGAGCGGGAGGATACGCAGTATTTT. It is translated as CASSREREDTQYF. Together with reference TRBV11-3 and TRBJ2-3, the CDR3 gives the full variable domain: EAGVVQSPRYKIIEKKQPVAFWCNPISGHNTLYWYLQNLGQGPELLIRYENEEAVDDSQLPKDRFSAERLKGVDSTLKIQPAELGDSAVYLCASSREREDTQYFGPGTRLTVL.

The J gene is TRBJ1-1, the V gene TRBV11-3; possible D gene TRBD1, 5 bases. Germline CDR1 SGHNT, CDR2 YENEEA. V lost 1 base and J lost 2, with 14 bases in between. This CDR3 comprises 16 residues. In nucleotides, the CDR3 is TGTGCCAGCAGCTTAGTTGGAGGCGGGGGTAACACTGAAGCTTTCTTT. It translates to CASSLVGGGGNTEAFF.

The chain has TRBV13 and TRBJ2-1; 7 nucleotides line up with TRBD1. The CDR3 extends over 14 amino acids. In germline, CDR1 is PRHDT, CDR2 FYEKMQ (reference sequence). V shed 6 bases and J 6 bases; nucleotides not matched to a gene: 8. The CDR3 DNA reads as TGTGCCAGCAGTCAGAGAGGGACAGCCAATGAGCAGTTCTTC. This encodes CASSQRGTANEQFF. The variable domain in full, completed from reference TRBV13 and TRBJ2-1, reads AAGVIQSPRHLIKEKRETATLKCYPIPRHDTVYWYQQGPGQDPQFLISFYEKMQSDKGSIPDRFSAQQFSDYHSELNMSSLELGDSALYFCASSQRGTANEQFFGPGTRLTVL.

The chain uses TRBV7-2 and TRBJ1-2; D is perhaps TRBD1 (5 bases). This CDR3 spans 13 amino acids. Germline V gives CDR1 SGHTA, CDR2 FQGNSA. V gave up 6 bases and J gave up 3 bases, with 11 bases separating them. The DNA of the CDR3 is TGTGCCAGCAGAGCTCCAGGGTACTATGGCTACACCTTC. It codes for CASRAPGYYGYTF. Based on the CDR3 plus reference TRBV7-2 and TRBJ1-2, the full variable domain is GAGVSQSPSNKVTEKGKDVELRCDPISGHTALYWYRQSLGQGLEFLIYFQGNSAPDKSGLPSDRFSAERTGGSVSTLTIQRTQQEDSAVYLCASRAPGYYGYTFGSGTRLTVV.

This chain connects TRBV27 to TRBJ2-5; 14 nucleotides match TRBD2. V shed 2 bases, J shed 3 bases, and the junction held 14 bases outside the gene matches. The CDR3 runs 20 residues. CDR1 and CDR2 from the germline V gene are MNHEY and SMNVEV (reference sequence). CDR3 sequence: CASSLTDPRPGLAGEETQYF. The DNA for the CDR3 is TGTGCCAGCAGTTTAACCGATCCTAGACCGGGACTAGCGGGAGAAGAGACCCAGTACTTC.

The chain couples TRBV9 to TRBJ2-7; 8 bases map to TRBD1. CDR3 length equals 15 residues. The germline V gene encodes CDR1 SGDLS and CDR2 YYNGEE. V was clipped by 3 bases and J by 2 bases; unmatched bases: 7. The CDR3 here is CASSETGTGAYEQYF. In DNA, the CDR3 is TGTGCCAGCAGCGAGACAGGGACAGGAGCCTACGAGCAGTACTTC.

This clone was counted a single time. The chain is built from TRBV7-9 and TRBJ1-5, with a tentative D call TRBD1 (5 bases). Germline V CDR1 and CDR2: SEHNR, FQNEAQ (reference sequence). The V end was cut by 5 bases, the J end by 3 bases, with 8 bases between. The CDR3 spans 13 residues. CDR3 amino acids: CASSQGLNQPQHF. CDR3 DNA: TGTGCCAGCAGCCAGGGTCTCAATCAGCCCCAGCATTTT.

The chain has TRBV7-3 and TRBJ2-7; D gene uncertain. Germline lookup yields CDR1 SGHTA and CDR2 FQGTGA. V lost 3 bases and J lost 3, with 18 bases in between. CDR3 length: 16 amino acids. CDR3 loop: CASSFSGIAPIYEQYF. CDR3 coding DNA: TGTGCCAGCAGCTTTTCTGGAATAGCCCCTATCTACGAGCAGTACTTC.

CDR3 region: CASSLEGTTLGEQYF. The CDR3 bases are TGTGCCAGCAGCTTAGAGGGGACTACTCTAGGCGAGCAGTACTTC. The V and J genes are TRBV11-1 and TRBJ2-7, with 7 bases fitting TRBD2. The germline CDR1 and CDR2 sequences are SGHAT and FQDESV (reference sequence). The V gene end was trimmed by 1 base and the J gene end by 6 bases; junction bases not matched to a gene: 9. The length of the CDR3 is 15 residues.